Below are 22 T cell receptor beta chains sequenced from a single sample in a study of early T cells in non-severe SARS-CoV-2 infection. MiXCR was run by TCRdb on the 5' RACE reads, yielding one entry per CDR3 protein. The table includes some 67,000 distinct CDR3 sequences, 12% to 15% detected once. The sample comprised whole blood. The receptors come from an adult who was a healthcare worker with PCR-confirmed SARS-CoV-2 infection or an uninfected control (not recorded which).

The V and J genes are TRBV5-1 and TRBJ2-5; D is uncertain. CDR3 length equals 13 residues. Deletions cut 0 bases from V and 2 bases from J, with 5 bases between. The germline gives CDR1 SGHRS, CDR2 YFSETQ. CDR3 sequence reads: CASSLVVQETQYF. The DNA for the CDR3 is TGCGCCAGCAGCTTGGTAGTTCAAGAGACCCAGTACTTC.

There are a few counts of this clonotype. The chain combines TRBV5-5 with TRBJ1-5, with D possibly matching TRBD1 (5 bases). The CDR3 length is 15 residues. The V gene lost 5 bases and the J gene lost 0 bases, with 12 bases spanning the gap. Per the germline V gene, CDR1 is SGHKS and CDR2 is YYEKEE (reference sequence). Here the CDR3 reads CASSWDGYSNQPQHF. The CDR3 DNA reads TGTGCCAGCAGTTGGGACGGATATAGCAATCAGCCCCAGCATTTT.

This clonotype was observed many times. The chain links TRBV15 to TRBJ2-7; D unresolved. This CDR3 is built from 14 residues. Germline lookup yields CDR1 LNHNV and CDR2 YYDKDF (reference sequence). Deletions cut 3 bases from V and 2 bases from J, with 11 bases between. In nucleotides, the CDR3 is TGTGCCACCAGCAGCGTCCTCTCGGCCTACGAGCAGTACTTC. Its protein product is CATSSVLSAYEQYF.

This clonotype was seen a few times. The genes are TRBV5-4 and TRBJ2-2; D is perhaps TRBD1 (6 bases). V was shortened by 0 bases and J by 10 bases, with 13 bases between the two germline ends. Germline CDR1 is SGHNT and CDR2 is YYREEE (reference sequence). CDR3 length: 14 amino acids. As DNA, the CDR3 is TGTGCCAGCAGCTTGGACAGGGCGGTAACGGAGCTGTTTTTT. Amino acid sequence: CASSLDRAVTELFF.

This clonotype was found once. The genes are TRBV5-1 and TRBJ2-7, with D tentatively TRBD1 or TRBD2 (5 bases each). V shed 4 bases and J shed 6 bases, with 17 bases lying between them. The germline V gene encodes CDR1 SGHRS and CDR2 YFSETQ. The CDR3 totals 14 residues. Here the CDR3 DNA reads TGCGCCAGCAGCCGATTTGGTGAGGGACGCGAGCAGTACTTC. This codes for CASSRFGEGREQYF.

The V call is TRBV6-1, the J call TRBJ1-5; D might be TRBD1 (5 bases). The CDR3 covers 14 residues. V gave up 9 bases and J gave up 1 base, with 13 bases separating them. Germline V gene sequence: CDR1 MNHNS, CDR2 SASEGT. The CDR3 reads CASRTAGSNQPQHF. CDR3 in DNA: TGTGCCAGTAGGACGGCAGGGAGCAATCAGCCCCAGCATTTT.

This clonotype was seen ten or more times. The chain combines TRBV6-2 or TRBV6-3 with TRBJ2-4; D is uncertain. The CDR3 totals 13 residues. Trimming took 5 bases from V and 1 from J, leaving 6 bases between them. Per germline, CDR1 MNHEY and CDR2 SVGEGT. This CDR3 reads CASSLAAKNIQYF. The CDR3 coding sequence is TGTGCCAGCAGTCTTGCGGCCAAAAACATTCAGTACTTC.

This chain connects TRBV6-1 to TRBJ2-1; 9 nucleotides line up with TRBD2. The CDR3 is 15 amino acids. The V and J ends lost 2 bases and 3 bases, in that order; junction bases with no gene match: 2. Germline V lookup: CDR1 MNHNS, CDR2 SASEGT. The CDR3 DNA sequence: TGTGCCAGCAGTGAATCTAGCGGGATCTACAATGAGCAGTTCTTC. It codes for CASSESSGIYNEQFF.

This clonotype was picked up a small number of times. The chain is built from TRBV29-1 and TRBJ1-3, with a tentative D call TRBD1 (6 bases). The CDR3 is 14 amino acids. V was cut by 6 bases and J by 0 bases, with 12 bases left in between. Germline V gene sequence: CDR1 SQVTM, CDR2 ANQGSEA. Written as DNA, the CDR3 is TGCAGCGTGAGGGACACCTACTCTGGAAACACCATATATTTT. Protein sequence: CSVRDTYSGNTIYF.

This clonotype was picked up many times. V is TRBV5-1 and J is TRBJ2-6; no reliable D call. V gave up 5 bases and J gave up 0 bases, with 18 bases separating them. This CDR3 contains 18 residues. Germline CDR1 reads SGHRS; CDR2 reads YFSETQ. DNA for the CDR3: TGCGCCAGCAGTTGGGCCGGCGGATCGAGCTCTGGGGCCAACGTCCTGACTTTC. Its protein product is CASSWAGGSSSGANVLTF. Using reference TRBV5-1 and TRBJ2-6 for the parts outside the CDR3, the full variable domain is KAGVTQTPRYLIKTRGQQVTLSCSPISGHRSVSWYQQTPGQGLQFLFEYFSETQRNKGNFPGRFSGRQFSNSRSEMNVSTLELGDSALYLCASSWAGGSSSGANVLTFGAGSRLTVL.

This clonotype came up a few times. The chain is built from TRBV10-3 and TRBJ2-1, with D possibly called TRBD1 or TRBD2 (5 bases each). This CDR3 is built from 14 residues. The V gene's germline CDR1 is ENHRY and CDR2 SYGVKD. Trimming stripped 6 bases from V and 2 bases from J, with 11 bases between. The CDR3 nucleotides read TGTGCCATCAGCGAGGGGCAAACCTACAATGAGCAGTTCTTC. Translating gives CAISEGQTYNEQFF.

There are many counts of this clonotype. The chain links TRBV2 to TRBJ1-1, with 7 bases that match TRBD1. CDR3 size: 13 residues. Germline V gene sequence: CDR1 SNHLY, CDR2 FYNNEI. V gave up 6 bases and J gave up 5 bases; unmatched junction bases: 6. As DNA, the CDR3 is TGTGCCAGCAGACAGGGGTTTGGGACTGAAGCTTTCTTT. It yields the protein CASRQGFGTEAFF.

This chain links TRBV6-5 with TRBJ1-5, with a tentative D call TRBD1 (5 bases). Germline assignment: CDR1 MNHEY and CDR2 SVGAGI. V was clipped by 6 bases and J by 0 bases, with 15 bases between them. The CDR3 spans 16 residues. The CDR3 DNA sequence: TGTGCCAGCAGAGAACTTGGGGCGAATAGCAATCAGCCCCAGCATTTT. Its translation is CASRELGANSNQPQHF.

This clonotype was recorded a few times. The rearrangement links TRBV7-6 to TRBJ2-3, with 9 bases matching TRBD2. The ends lost 5 bases at V and 9 bases at J; junction bases unmatched: 12. The CDR3 totals 15 residues. Germline V gene sequence: CDR1 SGHVS, CDR2 FNYEAQ. The CDR3 region is CASSKAAGGGGTQYF. The CDR3 bases are TGTGCCAGCAGCAAAGCAGCGGGGGGCGGTGGGACGCAGTATTTT. Using reference TRBV7-6 and TRBJ2-3 for the parts outside the CDR3, the full variable domain is GAGVSQSPRYKVTKRGQDVALRCDPISGHVSLYWYRQALGQGPEFLTYFNYEAQQDKSGLPNDRFSAERPEGSISTLTIQRTEQRDSAMYRCASSKAAGGGGTQYFGPGTRLTVL.

This clonotype has more than one count but fewer than ten. V usage is TRBV7-9 and J usage is TRBJ2-1; D is unresolved. The V end lost 1 base, the J end lost 8 bases, and 9 bases lay between the germline ends. Germline V gives CDR1 SEHNR, CDR2 FQNEAQ (reference sequence). The CDR3 length is 13 residues. CDR3 amino acids: CASSLVADDEQFF. DNA for the CDR3: TGTGCCAGCAGCTTAGTGGCCGATGATGAGCAGTTCTTC.

This clonotype has at least ten counts. This sequence joins TRBV11-2 and TRBJ2-4; 8 bases line up with TRBD2. CDR1 and CDR2 from the germline V gene are SGHAT and FQNNGV. The CDR3 is 14 residues long. The V gene end was trimmed by 8 bases and the J gene end by 1 base; junction bases not matched to a gene: 4. The CDR3 coding sequence is TGTGCCAGCGGGCTAGCGGGCGCCAAAAACATTCAGTACTTC. This codes for CASGLAGAKNIQYF.

This clonotype was picked up a small number of times. This rearrangement joins TRBV11-1 to TRBJ2-3, with D possibly matching TRBD1 (5 bases). Germline V lookup: CDR1 SGHAT, CDR2 FQDESV (reference sequence). Trimming took off 0 bases at V and 0 bases at J, with 13 bases between the two ends. CDR3 length: 17 residues. In DNA form, the CDR3 reads TGTGCCAGCAGCTTAGCTGGGCCAGGGTGGAGCACAGATACGCAGTATTTT. Its translation: CASSLAGPGWSTDTQYF.

V usage is TRBV12-3 or TRBV12-4 and J usage is TRBJ1-6, with unresolved D. The CDR3 runs to 13 residues. With 5 bases removed from V and 8 bases from J, the gap between germline ends came to 10 bases. The CDR3 nucleotides read TGTGCCAGCAGTGTTAATAGCGATTCACCCCTCCACTTT. It translates to CASSVNSDSPLHF.

V and J are TRBV6-5 and TRBJ1-1, with 8 bases lining up with TRBD1. Trimming cost V 2 bases and J 8 bases; bases outside gene matches: 4. Germline CDR1 MNHEY, CDR2 SVGAGI. The length of the CDR3 is 13 residues. CDR3 protein: CASSYLQGGEAFF. CDR3 coding DNA: TGTGCCAGCAGTTACCTACAGGGGGGAGAAGCTTTCTTT.

The chain employs TRBV6-6 and TRBJ2-7; tentative D call: TRBD2 (7 bases). The CDR3 covers 14 residues. CDR1 MNHNY and CDR2 SVGAGI come from the germline V gene (reference sequence). V lost 6 bases, J lost 6 bases, and 18 bases lay in between. CDR3 in DNA: TGTGCCAGCAGAAAGCCGAACAGGGAGGGCGAGCAGTACTTC. Translation gives CASRKPNREGEQYF.

The chain uses TRBV28 and TRBJ1-2; D gene uncertain. CDR1 is MDHEN, CDR2 SYDVKM, per germline. The V end lost 6 bases, the J end lost 5 bases, and 10 bases lay between the germline ends. The CDR3 runs 12 residues. The CDR3 spells CASSNPQYGYTF. The DNA for the CDR3 is TGTGCCAGCAGCAACCCGCAGTATGGCTACACCTTC.

Many counts were recorded for this clonotype. This CDR3 is CASSLVEGQPQHF. The CDR3 nucleotides read TGTGCCAGCAGCTTAGTGGAAGGACAGCCCCAGCATTTT. This chain connects TRBV7-8 to TRBJ1-5; D gene ambiguous. CDR3 size: 13 residues. Germline CDR1 SGHVS, CDR2 FQNEAQ. V lost 1 base and J 7 bases, leaving 8 bases between the germline ends.